A selection of T cell receptor beta chains follows, all from one sample in a study of regulatory T cells in long-lasting Graves disease. MiXCR, applied by TCRdb to the multiplex PCR reads, yields one record per CDR3 protein. The data contain around 510,000 distinct CDR3 sequences, 20% of them singletons. Source: peripheral blood mononuclear cells (PBMCs), taken when the disease was refractory, from a patient treated with antithyroid drugs. These receptors were collected from a female donor with Graves disease. Both conserved end residues are part of each CDR3.

V: TRBV4-2; J: TRBJ1-1; CDR3: CASSQDLGGSEAFF
V: TRBV19; J: TRBJ1-1; CDR3: CASSMGTVLTEAFF
V: TRBV29-1; J: TRBJ1-2; CDR3: CSVEPTGAGYGYTF
V: TRBV18; J: TRBJ1-3; CDR3: CASSPEGSGNTIYF
V: TRBV11-2; J: TRBJ2-5; CDR3: CASSGHMQETQYF
V: TRBV30; J: TRBJ1-5; CDR3: CAWSAQGYQPQHF
V: TRBV28; J: TRBJ1-5; CDR3: CASTRGGLSNQPQHF
V: TRBV3-1; J: TRBJ2-7; CDR3: CASSQQREGFYEQYF
V: TRBV29-1; J: TRBJ2-3; CDR3: CSVDSLAGRGDTQYF
V: TRBV4-1; J: TRBJ1-5; CDR3: CASSQGDRVFQPQHF
V: TRBV6-5; J: TRBJ2-2; CDR3: CASSYSRGRRTGELFF
V: TRBV7-2; J: TRBJ1-5; CDR3: CASSISTGTAINQPQHF
V: TRBV19; J: TRBJ1-1; CDR3: CASSIHGGLGTEAFF
V: TRBV9; J: TRBJ2-2; CDR3: CASSVLQNTGELFF
V: TRBV7-2; J: TRBJ1-6; CDR3: CASREDGSFNSPLHF
V: TRBV10-3; J: TRBJ2-7; CDR3: CAISGDNSYEQYF
V: TRBV20-1; J: TRBJ2-2; CDR3: CSAVTSVGGELFF
V: TRBV4-2; J: TRBJ2-7; CDR3: CASSPAGLVYEQYF
V: TRBV19; J: TRBJ1-1; CDR3: CASGRQNTEAFF
V: TRBV27; J: TRBJ1-5; CDR3: CASSPLGNQPQHF
V: TRBV20-1; J: TRBJ2-3; CDR3: CSARDSYTDTQYF
V: TRBV20-1; J: TRBJ1-2; CDR3: CSARAGQGYGYTF
V: TRBV5-6; J: TRBJ2-2; CDR3: CASSPGQGSTGELFF
V: TRBV7-9; J: TRBJ2-7; CDR3: CASSLDGNYEQYF
V: TRBV18; J: TRBJ2-2; CDR3: CASSPRSSGDTGELFF
V: TRBV19; J: TRBJ2-4; CDR3: CASSLLATRNIQYF
V: TRBV28; J: TRBJ2-7; CDR3: CASSLTDTSYEQYF
V: TRBV11-2; J: TRBJ1-3; CDR3: CASSHDRGSGESGNTIYF
V: TRBV20-1; J: TRBJ2-7; CDR3: CSARALSGPSYEQYF
V: TRBV7-8; J: TRBJ1-1; CDR3: CASSFGKDLAFF
V: TRBV5-1; J: TRBJ1-3; CDR3: CASSVGSAGQRNTIYF
V: TRBV12-3/TRBV12-4; J: TRBJ2-7; CDR3: CASSFGAVSSYEQYF
V: TRBV20-1; J: TRBJ2-5; CDR3: CSAGWGPLTETQYF
V: TRBV6-1; J: TRBJ2-3; CDR3: CASLEDSTDTQYF
V: TRBV20-1; J: TRBJ2-5; CDR3: CSASLPRKRGETQYF
V: TRBV9; J: TRBJ1-2; CDR3: CASSGTPGRGYGYTF
V: TRBV2; J: TRBJ1-5; CDR3: CASSLDGSAQPQHF
V: TRBV5-1; J: TRBJ2-2; CDR3: CASNLNTGELFF
V: TRBV28; J: TRBJ2-1; CDR3: CASRNRGNEQFF
V: TRBV7-3; J: TRBJ2-5; CDR3: CASSLSGTYEETQYF
V: TRBV6-1; J: TRBJ1-1; CDR3: CASRRNTEAFF
V: TRBV6-1; J: TRBJ1-5; CDR3: CASSQTGGYDNQPQHF
V: TRBV3-1; J: TRBJ2-7; CDR3: CASSQEETWGPTYEQYF
V: TRBV28; J: TRBJ1-5; CDR3: CASSHTGVPNQPQHF
V: TRBV20-1; J: TRBJ2-5; CDR3: CSATSSQETQYF
V: TRBV30; J: TRBJ2-2; CDR3: CAWSQISAGTGELFF
V: TRBV12-3/TRBV12-4; J: TRBJ2-7; CDR3: CASSLVGPEQYF
V: TRBV28; J: TRBJ2-7; CDR3: CASSLLRGLVHEQYF
V: TRBV5-5; J: TRBJ2-7; CDR3: CASSSREKTGTYEQYF
V: TRBV10-2; J: TRBJ1-2; CDR3: CASSGGLAYGYTF
V: TRBV27; J: TRBJ2-2; CDR3: CASGRRNTGELFF
V: TRBV2; J: TRBJ1-2; CDR3: CASSEALRGGGGYTF
V: TRBV27; J: TRBJ1-2; CDR3: CASRPDSTNTFNYGYTF
V: TRBV7-2; J: TRBJ2-1; CDR3: CASSSRDPYNDEQFF
V: TRBV3-1; J: TRBJ2-7; CDR3: CASSQGIGRTYEQYF
V: TRBV6-1; J: TRBJ2-5; CDR3: CASRRDNWKETQYF
V: TRBV28; J: TRBJ2-5; CDR3: CASSLAVGGQTDQETQYF